A single sample is the source of the 5 T cell receptor beta chains below, sequenced in a study of blood T cell repertoires in COVID-19 (dated by TCRdb to 2020 to 2022). Libraries were prepared through the immunoSEQ multiplex PCR assay. The source is immuneACCESS, and TCRdb retained only in-frame sequences with V and J called. Part of the clones is not carried over; for the studies checked, unresolved V genes explain less than half of this, and the remainder is unexplained. Across this sample there are 250,000 to 350,000 clones, with almost 90% seen only once. Of the sample, around 4.5% falls within the top ten clones. Source material: PBMCs or T cells enriched from blood (not recorded which). The receptors stem from a woman aged 18-29 years with acute COVID-19.

V usage is TRBV11-3 and J usage is TRBJ2-1; 7 bases align to TRBD2. This CDR3 is 18 amino acids long. Germline V gene sequence: CDR1 SGHNT, CDR2 YENEEA. J gave up 0 bases and V 0 bases, and 8 bases lay outside the gene matches. The CDR3: CASSLDQGGSNSYNEQFF. The DNA for the CDR3 is TGTGCCAGCAGCTTAGATCAGGGCGGGAGTAACTCCTACAATGAGCAGTTCTTC.

The chain carries TRBV10-3 and TRBJ2-1; 11 bases match TRBD2. Germline V lookup: CDR1 ENHRY, CDR2 SYGVKD. Trimming cost V 0 bases and J 5 bases; bases outside gene matches: 6. This CDR3 spans 17 amino acids. In DNA form, the CDR3 reads TGTGCCATCAGTGAGTCGACACTAGCGGGAGATCACAATGAGCAGTTCTTC. This codes for CAISESTLAGDHNEQFF.

This clone has just a few counts. V usage is TRBV27 and J usage is TRBJ1-1; no clear D. This CDR3 is 14 amino acids long. Germline CDR1 MNHEY, CDR2 SMNVEV (reference sequence). The V gene lost 7 bases and the J gene lost 4 bases, with 16 bases spanning the gap. The CDR3 DNA follows: TGTGCCAGCAAAAACCCCTCAGTAAGCACTGAAGCTTTCTTT. It yields the protein CASKNPSVSTEAFF.

The chain recombines TRBV9 with TRBJ2-2; D is uncertain. Germline lookup yields CDR1 SGDLS and CDR2 YYNGEE. The CDR3 is 13 amino acids. Trimming left V 0 bases short and J 6 bases short, with 6 bases between. CDR3 residues: CASSVDPAGELFF. CDR3 DNA sequence: TGTGCCAGCAGCGTAGATCCGGCCGGGGAGCTGTTTTTT.

V usage is TRBV10-3 and J usage is TRBJ1-2; D uncertain. CDR1 and CDR2 (germline): ENHRY, SYGVKD. V lost 6 bases, J lost 6 bases, and 17 bases lay in between. The CDR3 loop spans 14 amino acids. This CDR3 is CAIREEGGSNGYTF. As DNA, the CDR3 is TGTGCCATCAGGGAGGAAGGCGGGTCGAATGGCTACACCTTC.